This TCR beta chain was identified in a study of T cell responses to AZD1222 COVID-19 vaccine. The study, taken as a whole, reports: Clonal diversity may have been underestimated in mostly white British donors. An increase in Spike-specific TCR breadth and depth was observed after two AZD1222 doses.

Libraries were prepared by immunoSEQ multiplex PCR; TCRdb keeps only in-frame clonotypes and omits some of them. The top ten clones hold 7% to 8.5% of a sample with 90,000 to 150,000 clones, around 90% of them seen once. The CDR3 is made up of 13 amino acids. About this clone itself: Its specificity is not known.

The material sequenced was peripheral blood, taken on day 0 of AZD1222 vaccination. The rearrangement uses TRBV12-3 or TRBV12-4 and TRBJ2-2; the match to TRBD1 covers 7 bases. The clonotype originates from an adult in good health. DNA for the CDR3: TGTGCGACCGGGACAGACAAAACCGGGGAGCTGTTTTTT. It is translated as CATGTDKTGELFF.